The rows below give T cell receptor beta chains drawn from one sample of a study of CD8 T cells in ankylosing spondylitis. One entry per CDR3 protein results from TCRdb running MiXCR on the 5' RACE reads. The table records under 450,000 distinct CDR3 sequences, 15% to 20% of them present only once. Sequenced sample: blood, either unsorted or a sorted T cell fraction (not recorded which). These receptors all come from a male donor with ankylosing spondylitis. CDR3s include the opening cysteine and the closing phenylalanine or tryptophan. A D gene is named only where the DNA matches it firmly. Clone sizes are given selectively: once, few, many, or a class where the clone is expanded.

clone size	D gene	J gene	V gene	CDR3 protein	CDR3 DNA
NA	TRBD2	TRBJ2-1	TRBV20-1	CSASRLATYSYNEQFF	TGCAGTGCTAGTCGACTAGCGACCTACTCCTACAATGAGCAGTTCTTC
NA	TRBD1	TRBJ2-7	TRBV4-1	CASSQGPTGGIDEQYF	TGCGCCAGCAGCCAAGGGCCTACAGGGGGTATCGACGAGCAGTACTTC
NA	TRBD2	TRBJ2-2	TRBV20-1	CSARTSGGFSNTGELFF	TGCAGTGCAAGGACTAGCGGGGGGTTCTCGAACACCGGGGAGCTGTTTTTT
NA	NA	TRBJ2-2	TRBV7-2	CASNKEVWGTGELFF	TGTGCCAGCAACAAAGAGGTTTGGGGCACCGGGGAGCTGTTTTTT
few	TRBD1	TRBJ1-1	TRBV20-1	CSAGQGSQTEAFF	TGCAGTGCTGGACAGGGATCGCAGACTGAAGCTTTCTTT
few	NA	TRBJ1-6	TRBV20-1	CSALGGALHF	TGCAGTGCTCTCGGGGGGGCCCTCCACTTT
few	TRBD2	TRBJ2-5	TRBV20-1	CSARGVSGREETQYF	TGCAGTGCTAGAGGGGTTAGCGGGAGGGAAGAGACCCAGTACTTC
NA	NA	TRBJ1-5	TRBV28	CASSYQGAGQPQHF	TGTGCCAGCAGTTATCAGGGTGCAGGACAGCCCCAGCATTTT
few	NA	TRBJ1-6	TRBV5-1	CASSFAGNNSPLHF	TGCGCCAGCAGCTTCGCAGGGAATAATTCACCCCTCCACTTT
many	NA	TRBJ1-6	TRBV5-1	CASSLPGQDSPLHF	TGCGCCAGCAGCTTGCCCGGACAAGATTCACCCCTCCACTTT
NA	TRBD2	TRBJ2-1	TRBV6-1	CASSGLAGTTEQFF	TGTGCCAGCAGTGGACTAGCGGGGACCACTGAGCAGTTCTTC
NA	TRBD2	TRBJ2-7	TRBV5-1	CASSELLAGEGEQYF	TGCGCCAGCAGCGAACTACTAGCGGGAGAAGGGGAGCAGTACTTC
NA	TRBD2	TRBJ2-5	TRBV7-8	CASSPGLAEKETQYF	TGTGCCAGCAGCCCCGGACTAGCGGAGAAAGAGACCCAGTACTTC
NA	TRBD2	TRBJ2-6	TRBV12-3/TRBV12-4	CACSFLAGPSGANVLTF	TGTGCCTGCAGTTTCCTAGCGGGTCCCTCTGGGGCCAACGTCCTGACTTTC
NA	NA	TRBJ2-4	TRBV4-1	CASSQDLAVIKNIQYF	TGCGCCAGCAGCCAAGATCTGGCCGTTATCAAAAACATTCAGTACTTC
NA	NA	TRBJ1-3	TRBV2	CASSYRNTIYF	TGTGCCAGCAGTTACCGAAACACCATATATTTT
few	NA	TRBJ2-1	TRBV20-1	CSARPGYNEQFF	TGCAGTGCTAGACCCGGCTACAATGAGCAGTTCTTC
few	TRBD1	TRBJ1-1	TRBV6-1	CASSQGQGGITEAFF	TGTGCCAGCAGTCAAGGACAGGGGGGGATCACTGAAGCTTTCTTT
few	NA	TRBJ2-1	TRBV15	CATSRGLTGYEQFF	TGTGCCACCAGCAGAGGACTTACGGGCTATGAGCAGTTCTTC
many	NA	TRBJ2-3	TRBV12-3/TRBV12-4	CASTPGPSTDTQYF	TGTGCCAGCACTCCGGGCCCCAGCACAGATACGCAGTATTTT
NA	NA	TRBJ2-1	TRBV20-1	CSARDDGSLAFTYNEQFF	TGCAGTGCTAGAGATGACGGGAGTCTAGCTTTTACCTACAATGAGCAGTTCTTC
many	TRBD2	TRBJ2-1	TRBV5-1	CASSLAGGSSYNEQFF	TGCGCCAGCAGCTTGGCCGGGGGGAGCTCCTACAATGAGCAGTTCTTC
few	TRBD1	TRBJ1-2	TRBV6-1	CASRDRGDYGYTF	TGTGCCAGCCGCGACAGGGGAGACTATGGCTACACCTTC
NA	TRBD2	TRBJ2-5	TRBV20-1	CSATGLAAEETQYF	TGCAGTGCTACGGGACTAGCGGCCGAAGAGACCCAGTACTTC
many	NA	TRBJ2-1	TRBV20-1	CSARKDGYSYNEQFF	TGCAGTGCTAGAAAGGACGGTTACTCCTACAATGAGCAGTTCTTC
many	TRBD1	TRBJ2-1	TRBV29-1	CSIKGTGQWYNEQFF	TGCAGCATCAAGGGGACAGGGCAATGGTACAATGAGCAGTTCTTC
few	NA	TRBJ2-5	TRBV4-1	CASSRTWGANGETQYF	TGCGCCAGCAGCCGAACCTGGGGGGCCAACGGGGAGACCCAGTACTTC
NA	NA	TRBJ1-2	TRBV20-1	CSASKPNYGYTF	TGCAGTGCTAGTAAGCCTAACTATGGCTACACCTTC
many	TRBD2	TRBJ2-3	TRBV20-1	CSADPASGGGQDTQYF	TGCAGTGCAGACCCCGCGAGCGGGGGGGGGCAGGATACGCAGTATTTT
NA	NA	TRBJ1-1	TRBV6-1	CASSEMTGGGTEAFF	TGTGCCAGCAGTGAGATGACGGGGGGAGGCACTGAAGCTTTCTTT
few	NA	TRBJ2-1	TRBV4-3	CASSPDYSKRREQFF	TGCGCCAGCAGCCCCGACTATTCGAAGCGTCGTGAGCAGTTCTTC
many	NA	TRBJ2-2	TRBV7-2	CASSLVRGTGELFF	TGTGCCAGCAGCTTAGTACGGGGGACCGGGGAGCTGTTTTTT
NA	TRBD2	TRBJ2-5	TRBV12-3/TRBV12-4	CASSSGLAGGPETQYF	TGTGCCAGCAGTTCCGGACTAGCGGGGGGCCCGGAGACCCAGTACTTC
few	NA	TRBJ2-7	TRBV30	CAWTARDPKKSEQYF	TGTGCCTGGACTGCCCGGGACCCAAAAAAGTCCGAGCAGTACTTC
many	TRBD1	TRBJ1-2	TRBV20-1	CSAKLQGAFYGYTF	TGCAGTGCTAAATTACAGGGGGCCTTCTATGGCTACACCTTC
few	TRBD2	TRBJ2-1	TRBV29-1	CSVGTSGLSYNEQFF	TGCAGCGTTGGGACTAGCGGGCTCTCCTACAATGAGCAGTTCTTC
few	TRBD1	TRBJ1-5	TRBV28	CASRLGQGWQPQHF	TGTGCCAGCAGGCTCGGACAGGGGTGGCAGCCCCAGCATTTT
NA	NA	TRBJ1-2	TRBV6-6	CASSSTDGYGYTF	TGTGCCAGCAGTTCCACGGACGGCTATGGCTACACCTTC
few	NA	TRBJ2-1	TRBV6-5	CASSSTPPNNEQFF	TGTGCCAGCAGTTCCACCCCCCCGAACAATGAGCAGTTCTTC
few	TRBD1	TRBJ1-5	TRBV20-1	CSAADRGGGNQPQHF	TGCAGTGCGGCGGACAGGGGAGGTGGCAATCAGCCCCAGCATTTT
few	TRBD2	TRBJ2-5	TRBV5-1	CASRLAGLSQETQYF	TGCGCCAGCAGACTAGCGGGGCTATCTCAAGAGACCCAGTACTTC
many	TRBD1	TRBJ1-5	TRBV3-1	CASSPGQGANQPQHF	TGTGCCAGCAGCCCGGGACAGGGCGCCAATCAGCCCCAGCATTTT
few	NA	TRBJ1-2	TRBV4-3	CASSLRPGGDLYGYTF	TGCGCCAGCAGCCTTCGCCCCGGTGGGGACCTCTATGGCTACACCTTC
NA	NA	TRBJ2-7	TRBV20-1	CSARPGGAHEQYF	TGCAGTGCACGCCCAGGGGGGGCCCACGAGCAGTACTTC
NA	TRBD1	TRBJ2-7	TRBV18	CASSPGTGLHEQYF	TGTGCCAGCTCACCCGGGACAGGGCTCCACGAGCAGTACTTC
few	NA	TRBJ2-2	TRBV3-1	CASSYTGTRNTGELFF	TGTGCCAGCAGTTACACCGGGACAAGGAACACCGGGGAGCTGTTTTTT
once	NA	TRBJ2-1	TRBV4-2	CASSQVSSGNYNEQFF	TGTGCCAGCAGCCAAGTTTCCAGCGGCAACTACAATGAGCAGTTCTTC
few	NA	TRBJ2-3	TRBV7-9	CASSFERVFTDTQYF	TGTGCCAGCAGCTTTGAGAGGGTTTTCACAGATACGCAGTATTTT
few	NA	TRBJ2-7	TRBV24-1	CATSGYFGHREVTYEQYF	TGTGCCACCAGTGGGTACTTTGGGCACAGAGAAGTAACCTACGAGCAGTACTTC
few	NA	TRBJ1-3	TRBV4-1	CASSQGERRGNTIYF	TGCGCCAGCAGCCAAGGGGAGCGCCGCGGAAACACCATATATTTT
NA	NA	TRBJ1-3	TRBV6-5	CASSSSLAGGNTIYF	TGTGCCAGCAGTTCCTCCCTGGCGGGCGGAAACACCATATATTTT
NA	NA	TRBJ2-3	TRBV5-4	CASSSVGADTQYF	TGTGCCAGCAGCTCGGTTGGGGCAGATACGCAGTATTTT
few	NA	TRBJ1-2	TRBV7-2	CASSLGRQPGGEGYTF	TGTGCCAGCAGCTTAGGCCGCCAGCCGGGGGGGGAGGGCTACACCTTC
NA	NA	TRBJ1-2	TRBV4-2	CASSPGTGSTGYYGYTF	TGTGCCAGCAGCCCAGGGACCGGCTCCACGGGCTACTATGGCTACACCTTC